This entry concerns a single T cell receptor beta chain. Antigen: not known. CDR1 is SGHTA and CDR2 is FQGNSA in the germline V gene. The CDR3 is 17 residues long. V lost 1 base and J 0 bases, leaving 13 bases between the germline ends. The sample comes from a study of blood T cells in healthy people across ages. A sample-barcoded 5' primer and a J-beta primer mix were used in a second PCR of roughly 6 to 11 cycles. From the 5' RACE reads, TCRdb called clonotypes with MiXCR, one entry per CDR3 protein. The sample lists 1.5 million to 2 million distinct CDR3 sequences, about 49% occurring once. General study results and limits: Strong correlation was found linking TCR beta diversity to naive T cell percentage. PBMC samples, being unsorted, prevented any conclusive comparison of naive and antigen-experienced cells. Researchers deemed the diversity estimates from one million T cells underestimates. Greater diversity and more naive CD4+ cells were seen in long-lived donors than in aged donors.

The chain uses TRBV7-2 and TRBJ1-5; D is perhaps TRBD1 (5 bases). This TCR was recovered from a middle-aged woman in good health. Material: blood. CDR3 DNA: TGTGCCAGCAGCTTAGGGCAGGGAAAGAATAGCAATCAGCCCCAGCATTTT. Its translation: CASSLGQGKNSNQPQHF.